This is a list of T cell receptor beta chains from one sample in a study of control samples from healthy donors and cancer patients. The protocol was immunoSEQ multiplex PCR, while the TCRdb copy is restricted to in-frame clones and leaves out a portion. The sample holds about 120,000 clones, approximately 88% seen once. The sample comprised blood. These receptors were collected from a man aged 35-49 years in good health. The CDR3 runs from the conserved cysteine through the conserved F or W. The D gene is left open where the match is weak. Expanded clones get a size class; other rows say once, few or many, or leave the size out.

>TRBD1|TRBV3-1/TRBV3-2|.|TRBJ1-1
CASSLPQGKNTEAFF
TGTGCCAGCAGCCTCCCACAGGGGAAAAACACTGAAGCTTTCTTT
>.|TRBV19|.|TRBJ2-1
CASSRGGGTYNEQFF
TGTGCCAGTAGTAGGGGAGGCGGAACCTACAATGAGCAGTTCTTC
>.|TRBV5-6|.|TRBJ1-2
CASSLAETNYGYTF
TGTGCCAGCAGCTTGGCGGAGACTAACTATGGCTACACCTTC
>TRBD1|TRBV7-2|few|TRBJ1-2
CASSPMTGVNYGYTF
TGTGCCAGCAGCCCTATGACAGGGGTTAACTATGGCTACACCTTC
>TRBD2|TRBV30|.|TRBJ2-1
CAWSTGGAVNEQFF
TGTGCCTGGAGTACCGGGGGGGCAGTCAATGAGCAGTTCTTC
>TRBD1|TRBV18|.|TRBJ1-5
CASSPGTGNNQPQHF
TGTGCCAGCTCACCTGGGACAGGGAATAATCAGCCCCAGCATTTT
>TRBD2|TRBV19|few|TRBJ2-7
CASSSSGGYEQYF
TGTGCCAGTAGTTCTAGCGGGGGCTACGAGCAGTACTTC
>TRBD1|TRBV11-2|few|TRBJ1-1
CASSPRDRGDTEAFF
TGTGCCAGCAGCCCTAGGGACAGGGGGGACACTGAAGCTTTCTTT
>.|TRBV4-1|.|TRBJ1-5
CASSPRGVLNQPQHF
TGCGCCAGCAGCCCTAGGGGAGTTTTAAATCAGCCCCAGCATTTT
>.|TRBV5-1|once|TRBJ1-5
CASSTLRDGYSNQPQHF
TGCGCCAGCAGCACCCTCCGGGACGGATATAGCAATCAGCCCCAGCATTTT
>TRBD1|TRBV6-5|once|TRBJ1-2
CASSYSGQGGDGYTF
TGTGCCAGCAGTTACTCTGGACAGGGAGGGGATGGCTACACCTTC
>.|TRBV4-2|few|TRBJ2-5
CASSQVGGSETQYF
TGTGCCAGCAGCCAAGTAGGGGGTTCAGAGACCCAGTACTTC
>TRBD1|TRBV7-2|.|TRBJ1-2
CASSAGQGSYYGYTF
TGTGCCAGCAGCGCCGGACAGGGGAGCTACTATGGCTACACCTTC
>TRBD1|TRBV27|few|TRBJ1-5
CASSSQTGRSNQPQHF
TGTGCCAGCAGTTCTCAGACAGGGAGAAGCAATCAGCCCCAGCATTTT
>.|TRBV9|few|TRBJ1-3
CASTDISGNTIYF
TGTGCCAGCACCGATATCTCTGGAAACACCATATATTTT
>TRBD1|TRBV28|few|TRBJ1-1
CASSSPGGVNTEAFF
TGTGCCAGCAGTTCCCCAGGGGGTGTGAACACTGAAGCTTTCTTT
>TRBD1|TRBV28|.|TRBJ1-2
CASSLHRGLDYGYTF
TGTGCCAGCAGTTTACACAGGGGGCTAGACTATGGCTACACCTTC
>.|TRBV29-1|.|TRBJ1-1
CSGLAPMNTEAFF
TGCAGCGGGCTCGCCCCAATGAACACTGAAGCTTTCTTT
>.|TRBV7-2|.|TRBJ1-5
CASSLVGGWDQPQHF
TGTGCCAGCAGTTTGGTCGGGGGATGGGATCAGCCCCAGCATTTT
>TRBD1|TRBV18|.|TRBJ1-1
CASSPPIRGRDTEAFF
TGTGCCAGCTCACCACCGATCAGGGGGAGGGACACTGAAGCTTTCTTT